Sequencing of this TCR beta chain was carried out in a study of blood T cell repertoires in COVID-19. Produced via immunoSEQ multiplex PCR; TCRdb's table is partial and in-frame only. The profile shows about 280,000 clones, under 90% of them singletons. This CDR3 spans 14 amino acids. V lost 3 bases and J 7 bases, leaving 12 bases between the germline ends. The germline CDR1 and CDR2 sequences are KGHSH and LQKENI. The gene calls are TRBV18 and TRBJ1-4; unclear D gene. The clonotype was recovered from a woman in her forties or fifties who had recovered from COVID-19. Source material: peripheral blood. CDR3 sequence (DNA): TGTGCCAGCTCACCCAGCGGAAATCCTGAAAAACTGTTTTTT. Protein: CASSPSGNPEKLFF.